A single sample gave rise to the 10 T cell receptor beta chains below, sequenced in a study of T cell repertoires in cytomegalovirus infection. Each CDR3 protein is one row after TCRdb ran MiXCR on the reads. Found here are hundreds of thousands of distinct CDR3 sequences, about 24% of them singletons; the top ten hold 7.5% to 9%. Sequences were obtained from CD8+ T cells from PBMCs. The receptors were gathered from a human donor in good health (CMV status not recorded). Some clones in this sample may be carry-over from other donors' samples.

This clonotype came up a few times. The V call is TRBV20-1, the J call TRBJ1-1; D gene uncertain. Germline-derived CDR1 and CDR2 are DFQATT and SNEGSKA (reference sequence). Trimming took 0 bases from V and 10 from J, leaving 6 bases between them. This CDR3 comprises 10 residues. The DNA for the CDR3 is TGCAGTGCTAGAGAGGGATCAGCTTTCTTT. Translating gives CSAREGSAFF.

The chain recombines TRBV7-2 with TRBJ2-7; D unresolved. Germline CDR1 and CDR2: SGHTA and FQGNSA. V was cut by 5 bases and J by 5 bases, with 16 bases left in between. The length of the CDR3 is 14 residues. Here the CDR3 DNA reads TGTGCCAGCAGCAAAACCGGGTATAGGGACGAGCAGTACGTC. This codes for CASSKTGYRDEQYV.

This clonotype occurred many times. Here the CDR3 reads CASSPRQGNTEAFF. The CDR3 nucleotides read TGTGCCAGCAGCCCAAGACAGGGTAACACTGAAGCTTTCTTT. The V and J genes are TRBV7-2 and TRBJ1-1; 7 nucleotides agree with TRBD1. Germline values: CDR1 SGHTA, CDR2 FQGNSA. With V trimmed by 5 bases and J by 2 bases, 5 bases remained unmatched. The CDR3 spans 14 residues. The full variable domain, completed using reference TRBV7-2 and TRBJ1-1, is GAGVSQSPSNKVTEKGKDVELRCDPISGHTALYWYRQSLGQGLEFLIYFQGNSAPDKSGLPSDRFSAERTGGSVSTLTIQRTQQEDSAVYLCASSPRQGNTEAFFGQGTRLTVV.

The V call is TRBV7-9, the J call TRBJ2-1; 7 bases are a match to TRBD1. V lost 6 bases and J lost 8; bases outside the gene matches: 7. Germline CDR1 SEHNR, CDR2 FQNEAQ (reference sequence). The CDR3 contains 13 residues. This chain's CDR3 is CASRMTGQDEQFF. CDR3 nucleotides: TGTGCCAGCAGGATGACAGGGCAGGATGAGCAGTTCTTC.

V is TRBV7-9 and J is TRBJ2-1, with D hard to call. The CDR3 runs 13 residues. In germline, CDR1 is SEHNR, CDR2 FQNEAQ (reference sequence). V was pared by 0 bases and J by 8 bases, with 8 bases between. DNA for the CDR3: TGTGCCAGCAGCTTAGCTTGGGTAGATGAGCAGTTCTTC. It is translated as CASSLAWVDEQFF.

This clonotype was detected a few times. The chain has TRBV14 and TRBJ1-1, with a weak D call TRBD1 (6 bases). Deletions cut 4 bases from V and 0 bases from J, with 15 bases between. The CDR3 sequence is 16 residues long. Germline V gene sequence: CDR1 SGHDN, CDR2 FVKESK. Here the CDR3 reads CASSRRTDLMNTEAFF. CDR3 DNA: TGTGCCAGCAGCCGACGGACAGACCTAATGAACACTGAAGCTTTCTTT.

Concerning this clonotype: Germline and junction disagree at one end, which may indicate a read error. The chain employs TRBV7-6 and TRBJ2-5; D is ambiguous. Germline values: CDR1 SGHVS, CDR2 FNYEAQ. This CDR3 spans 13 amino acids. The CDR3 coding sequence is TGTGCTAGCAGCTTACAGCACCAAGAGACCCAGTACTTC. Protein product: CASSLQHQETQYF.

This chain connects TRBV15 to TRBJ2-5, with 8 bases identical to TRBD2. Germline V lookup: CDR1 LNHNV, CDR2 YYDKDF (reference sequence). V trimming: 0 bases; J trimming: 2 bases; junction bases outside the gene matches: 8. CDR3 length equals 17 residues. CDR3 loop: CATSRDALAGGQETQYF. The CDR3 coding sequence is TGTGCCACCAGCAGAGATGCCCTAGCGGGTGGTCAAGAGACCCAGTACTTC.

V is TRBV5-1 and J is TRBJ2-3; D could derive from TRBD1 or TRBD2 (5 bases each). The germline gives CDR1 SGHRS, CDR2 YFSETQ. V lost 0 bases, J lost 4 bases, and 9 bases lay in between. The CDR3 extends over 14 amino acids. CDR3 DNA: TGCGCCAGCAGCTTGGTCGGGGACGCAGATACGCAGTATTTT. Protein sequence: CASSLVGDADTQYF.

This clonotype occurred many times. The genes are TRBV5-5 and TRBJ2-7; D not certain. The CDR3 spans 15 residues. Germline-derived CDR1 and CDR2 are SGHKS and YYEKEE (reference sequence). The germline V and J ends were trimmed by 0 bases and 0 bases, with 10 bases remaining between them. CDR3 loop: CASSLGLLSSYEQYV. The CDR3 nucleotides are TGTGCCAGCAGCTTGGGGCTCTTGAGCTCCTACGAGCAGTACGTC.